The 27 T cell receptor beta chains below all came from one sample that was sequenced in a study of blood T cell repertoires in COVID-19. Produced via immunoSEQ multiplex PCR; TCRdb's table is partial and in-frame only. The profile covers more than 250,000 clones, with 86% appearing a single time and 8% to 13% taken by the ten largest. The material sequenced was PBMCs or T cells enriched from blood (not recorded which). The source is a woman in her late teens or twenties who had recovered from COVID-19.

In DNA form, the CDR3 reads TGTGCCAGTAGTGAACAGGCGAAAATCTACGAGCAGTACTTC. Amino acid sequence: CASSEQAKIYEQYF. The genes are TRBV19 and TRBJ2-7, with D perhaps matching TRBD1 (5 bases). V was shortened by 5 bases and J by 3 bases, with 14 bases between the two germline ends. The CDR3 is made up of 14 amino acids. Germline CDR1 and CDR2: LNHDA and SQIVND (reference sequence).

V and J are TRBV28 and TRBJ1-5; tentatively, D is TRBD1 (5 bases). The CDR3 runs to 14 residues. V lost 3 bases and J 7 bases, leaving 13 bases between the germline ends. Germline V gives CDR1 MDHEN, CDR2 SYDVKM. The CDR3 protein is CASSLVRVRQPQHF. In DNA, the CDR3 is TGTGCCAGCAGTTTGGTCAGGGTGAGGCAGCCCCAGCATTTT.

This chain connects TRBV11-2 to TRBJ2-5; 9 bases align to TRBD1. Unmatched junction bases numbered 7, after V lost 7 bases and J lost 1 base. Germline CDR1 reads SGHAT; CDR2 reads FQNNGV. The CDR3 is made up of 15 amino acids. CDR3 nucleotide sequence: TGTGCCAGCATTGGGACAGGGCTCACCCAAGAGACCCAGTACTTC. Its translation is CASIGTGLTQETQYF.

As to this clone: Germline is not matched at one junction end, which may reflect a read error. The chain uses TRBV7-7 and TRBJ2-5, with 9 bases lining up with TRBD2. This CDR3 spans 15 amino acids. Germline loops: CDR1 SSHAT, CDR2 FNYEAQ (reference sequence). The CDR3 loop is CASSLGASGEETQYF. In nucleotides, the CDR3 is TGTGCTAGCAGCTTAGGGGCTAGCGGGGAAGAGACCCAGTACTTC.

The chain joins TRBV28 to TRBJ1-4; possible D gene TRBD1, 6 bases. Trimming removed 5 bases from V and 4 bases from J, with 14 bases in between. There are 15 residues in the CDR3. Per germline, CDR1 MDHEN and CDR2 SYDVKM. In DNA form, the CDR3 reads TGTGCCAGCAGTGATGTTGACAGGCTTAATGAAAAACTGTTTTTT. This codes for CASSDVDRLNEKLFF.

The sample holds many counts of this clone. V and J are TRBV6-5 and TRBJ2-7, with a weak D call TRBD2 (6 bases). The V gene's germline CDR1 is MNHEY and CDR2 SVGAGI. The CDR3 totals 15 residues. Deletions cut 2 bases from V and 3 bases from J, with 14 bases between. The CDR3 nucleotides are TGTGCCAGCAGTTACACAGGCCTCGGGGGCTACGAGCAGTACTTC. Translating it yields CASSYTGLGGYEQYF.

The chain recombines TRBV29-1 with TRBJ2-7; TRBD1 matches 7 bases. Germline CDR1 is SQVTM and CDR2 is ANQGSEA. J gave up 4 bases and V 7 bases, and 7 bases lay outside the gene matches. The CDR3 contains 12 residues. The CDR3 loop reads CSATGTEYEQYF. CDR3 sequence (DNA): TGCAGCGCAACCGGGACAGAATACGAGCAGTACTTC.

The chain employs TRBV12-5 and TRBJ2-1; 10 positions agree with TRBD1. This CDR3 region has 15 residues. Germline values: CDR1 LGHNT, CDR2 FRNRAP. With V trimmed by 3 bases and J by 8 bases, 7 bases remained unmatched. The CDR3 region is CASGFGTGVTDEQFF. The CDR3 DNA reads TGTGCTAGTGGTTTTGGGACAGGGGTAACGGATGAGCAGTTCTTC.

The chain links TRBV19 to TRBJ1-5, with 7 bases that match TRBD1. The length of the CDR3 is 14 residues. The germline V gene has CDR1 LNHDA and CDR2 SQIVND (reference sequence). With 5 bases clipped from V and 2 bases from J, the junction kept 3 bases outside the gene matches. The DNA of the CDR3 is TGTGCCAGTAGTGCCACAGGGGGCAATCAGCCCCAGCATTTT. This encodes CASSATGGNQPQHF.

This sequence joins TRBV5-8 and TRBJ1-5, with 7 bases lining up with TRBD1. Looked up from germline, CDR1 is SGHTS and CDR2 is YDEGEE. With V trimmed by 3 bases and J by 7 bases, 16 bases remained unmatched. This CDR3 contains 17 residues. The DNA of the CDR3 is TGTGCCAGCAGCTCCTTACGGACAACAGGGGCCTGGCAGCCCCAGCATTTT. Protein sequence: CASSSLRTTGAWQPQHF.

The chain recombines TRBV11-1 with TRBJ2-7; D might be TRBD1 (6 bases). There are 15 residues in the CDR3. Germline loops: CDR1 SGHAT, CDR2 FQDESV (reference sequence). Trimming pared 5 bases from V and 3 bases from J, leaving 17 bases between. CDR3: CASSVPTGTNYEQYF. The DNA of the CDR3 is TGTGCCAGCAGCGTACCCACAGGGACCAACTACGAGCAGTACTTC.

The CDR3 protein is CASSQMGDGNTEAFF. The CDR3 DNA follows: TGTGCCAGCTCCCAGATGGGCGACGGGAACACTGAAGCTTTCTTT. The chain joins TRBV18 to TRBJ1-1, with unresolved D. Trimming cost V 6 bases and J 1 base, with 15 bases left between them. The CDR3 runs to 15 residues. Germline CDR1 is KGHSH and CDR2 is LQKENI.

This chain joins TRBV6-5 and TRBJ1-1; D gene ambiguous. The germline V and J ends were trimmed by 0 bases and 4 bases, with 12 bases remaining between them. CDR1 MNHEY and CDR2 SVGAGI come from the germline V gene. The CDR3 extends over 15 amino acids. The CDR3 region is CASSYSGSLTTEAFF. CDR3 DNA sequence: TGTGCCAGCAGTTACTCGGGCAGTCTAACCACTGAAGCTTTCTTT.

This clone was counted a single time. The rearrangement joins TRBV10-3 to TRBJ1-1, with D maybe TRBD1 (5 bases). The CDR3 runs to 13 residues. The V gene's germline CDR1 is ENHRY and CDR2 SYGVKD. V shed 7 bases and J shed 1 base, with 10 bases lying between them. The CDR3 reads CAITLGGNTEAFF. The DNA for the CDR3 is TGTGCCATCACCTTGGGGGGGAACACTGAAGCTTTCTTT.

V usage is TRBV28 and J usage is TRBJ1-2; 9 bases agree with TRBD1. The V segment lost 10 bases and the J segment 2 bases; nucleotides outside the gene matches: 20. Germline V gene sequence: CDR1 MDHEN, CDR2 SYDVKM. The CDR3 spans 18 residues. The CDR3 is CATYGGVWETGGNYGYTF. CDR3 DNA: TGTGCCACCTACGGGGGAGTGTGGGAGACAGGGGGGAACTATGGCTACACCTTC.

The J gene is TRBJ1-1, the V gene TRBV9; D unresolved. The CDR3 sequence is 12 residues long. Germline CDR1 and CDR2: SGDLS and YYNGEE. Trimming cost V 4 bases and J 5 bases, with 9 bases left between them. CDR3 protein: CASSSGGTEAFF. The CDR3, as DNA: TGTGCCAGCAGCTCGGGCGGGACTGAAGCTTTCTTT.

This rearrangement joins TRBV7-8 to TRBJ2-5, with D perhaps matching TRBD2 (5 bases). CDR1 and CDR2 (germline): SGHVS, FQNEAQ. The germline V and J ends were trimmed by 4 bases and 5 bases, with 14 bases remaining between them. This CDR3 has 14 amino acids. The CDR3 loop reads CASSSTPIAETQYF. CDR3 bases: TGTGCCAGCAGCTCAACCCCCATAGCGGAGACCCAGTACTTC.

The chain employs TRBV7-8 and TRBJ1-6; a possible D gene is TRBD1 (6 bases). The CDR3 has 14 residues. The germline gives CDR1 SGHVS, CDR2 FQNEAQ. Trimming removed 5 bases at V and 7 bases at J, with 12 bases between. This chain's CDR3 is CASSLGTNNSPLHF. The CDR3 bases are TGTGCCAGCAGCCTCGGGACAAACAATTCACCCCTCCACTTT.

This clone has just one count. The V call is TRBV19, the J call TRBJ1-1; 7 nucleotides align to TRBD1. Germline V gene lookup returns CDR1 LNHDA and CDR2 SQIVND (reference sequence). J was trimmed by 2 bases and V by 3 bases; bases with no gene match: 3. The CDR3 consists of 14 residues. The chain's CDR3 is CASSILGGNTEAFF. The DNA for the CDR3 is TGTGCCAGTAGTATCCTAGGGGGCAACACTGAAGCTTTCTTT.

This rearrangement joins TRBV30 to TRBJ2-6; tentative D call: TRBD1 (5 bases). This CDR3 region has 15 residues. Germline values: CDR1 GTSNPN, CDR2 SVGIG (reference sequence). Trimming stripped 4 bases from V and 2 bases from J, with 12 bases between. The CDR3 here is CAWKVSRAGANVLTF. In DNA, the CDR3 is TGTGCCTGGAAGGTTTCCAGGGCTGGGGCCAACGTCCTGACTTTC.

The rearrangement uses TRBV15 and TRBJ2-7, with a weak D call TRBD1 (6 bases). Per the germline V gene, CDR1 is LNHNV and CDR2 is YYDKDF (reference sequence). V was shortened by 0 bases and J by 0 bases, with 15 bases between the two germline ends. The CDR3 runs 17 residues. CDR3 DNA: TGTGCCACCAGCAGAGATCGCACAGGGCCAAGCTCCTACGAGCAGTACTTC. Translated: CATSRDRTGPSSYEQYF.

This chain joins TRBV6-2 or TRBV6-3 and TRBJ2-1; 15 nucleotides agree with TRBD2. The CDR3 sequence is 20 residues long. Germline values: CDR1 MNHEY, CDR2 SVGEGT. V lost 4 bases and J lost 0; bases outside the gene matches: 10. Here the CDR3 reads CASSSRTSGRARSSYNEQFF. The CDR3 coding sequence is TGTGCCAGCAGTTCAAGGACTAGCGGGAGGGCCAGGAGCTCCTACAATGAGCAGTTCTTC.

V gene TRBV3-1 (or the pseudogene TRBV3-2) combines with J gene TRBJ2-1; possible D gene TRBD2, 8 bases. The V and J ends lost 3 bases and 8 bases respectively, with 14 bases between them. The CDR3 has 14 residues. Germline CDR1 reads LGHDT; CDR2 reads YNNKEL (reference sequence). CDR3 sequence (DNA): TGTGCCAGCAGCCACCGGGAGGGGGCCCATGAGCAGTTCTTC. Translated, it gives CASSHREGAHEQFF.

The chain uses TRBV30 and TRBJ1-5; 8 bases are a match to TRBD1. The germline gives CDR1 GTSNPN, CDR2 SVGIG (reference sequence). CDR3 length equals 15 residues. V was pared by 0 bases and J by 5 bases, with 6 bases of the junction left unmatched. DNA for the CDR3: TGTGCCTGGAGTGTACAGGGGGGCAGGGATCAGCCCCAGCATTTT. Translating it yields CAWSVQGGRDQPQHF.

V is TRBV19 and J is TRBJ2-2; 7 bases match TRBD2. Germline V CDR1 and CDR2: LNHDA, SQIVND (reference sequence). After removal of 7 bases from V and 1 base from J, the junction contained 6 bases not matched to a gene. The CDR3 extends over 15 amino acids. In nucleotides, the CDR3 is TGTGCCAGTATTTCTAGCGGAGTGAACACCGGGGAGCTGTTTTTT. Translated, it gives CASISSGVNTGELFF.

The chain is built from TRBV3-1 (or the pseudogene TRBV3-2) and TRBJ2-5, with TRBD1 as a possible D gene (6 bases). The germline CDR1 and CDR2 sequences are LGHDT and YNNKEL (reference sequence). The ends were cut back, 6 bases at V and 7 bases at J, with 24 bases in the middle. The CDR3 runs 16 residues. The CDR3 region is CASRLGTKENTGTQYF. The CDR3 DNA reads TGTGCCAGCAGGCTCGGGACAAAAGAAAATACGGGGACCCAGTACTTC.

Note on this clone: This specimen includes other DNA sequences encoding the same CDR3. The V gene is TRBV3-1 (or the pseudogene TRBV3-2), the J gene TRBJ2-3; unclear D gene. V lost 4 bases and J 2 bases, leaving 4 bases between the germline ends. Germline-derived CDR1 and CDR2 are LGHDT and YNNKEL (reference sequence). The CDR3 sequence is 12 residues long. The CDR3 protein is CASSLSTDTQYF. The CDR3, as DNA: TGTGCCAGCAGCCTCTCCACAGATACGCAGTATTTT.